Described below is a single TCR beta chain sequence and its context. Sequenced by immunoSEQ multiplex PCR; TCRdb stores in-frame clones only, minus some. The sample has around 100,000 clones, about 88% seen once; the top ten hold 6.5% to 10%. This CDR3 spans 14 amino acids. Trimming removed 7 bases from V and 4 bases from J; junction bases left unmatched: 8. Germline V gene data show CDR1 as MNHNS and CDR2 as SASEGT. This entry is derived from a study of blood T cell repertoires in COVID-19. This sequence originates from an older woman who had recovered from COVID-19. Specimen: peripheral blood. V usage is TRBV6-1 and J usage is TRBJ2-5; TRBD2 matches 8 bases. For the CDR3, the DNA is TGTGCCAGCAACATTTGGCGGGGGGCAGAGACCCAGTACTTC. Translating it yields CASNIWRGAETQYF.